A single sample is the source of the 27 T cell receptor beta chains below, sequenced in a study of CD4 T cells in relation to SARS-CoV-2 and coronaviruses. Unexposed donor CD4+ T cells date from about 2010-2018, before the COVID-19 pandemic. The repertoire was sequenced with immunoSEQ multiplex PCR; TCRdb's copy has only in-frame clones and lacks some. This sample has 60,000 to 75,000 clones, with more than 80% found just once. Input material: naive CD4+ T cells from PBMCs. Indicated subset: naive CD4+ T cells isolated by negative enrichment. The receptors originated from a human donor in good health.

The V and J genes are TRBV2 and TRBJ2-5; D not certain. V dropped 8 bases and J dropped 4 bases, with 14 bases sitting between them. The germline gives CDR1 SNHLY, CDR2 FYNNEI. The CDR3 spans 13 residues. CDR3 nucleotides: TGTGCCAGCTGTACAGAGAAACCAGAGACCCAGTACTTC. It codes for CASCTEKPETQYF.

The J gene is TRBJ2-3, the V gene TRBV7-3; no clear D gene. The V gene lost 4 bases and the J gene lost 6 bases, with 11 bases spanning the gap. CDR1 is SGHTA and CDR2 is FQGTGA in the germline V gene. The CDR3 is 13 amino acids. The DNA of the CDR3 is TGTGCCAGCAGCTCCACGGTTCGGGATACGCAGTATTTT. Translating it yields CASSSTVRDTQYF.

Only one count was recorded for this clone. The V call is TRBV18, the J call TRBJ1-2; TRBD1 might be the D (5 bases). V was cut by 3 bases and J by 1 base, with 12 bases left in between. Germline V lookup: CDR1 KGHSH, CDR2 LQKENI. This CDR3 region has 15 residues. CDR3: CASSPATGLNYGYTF. The CDR3 DNA follows: TGTGCCAGCTCACCTGCGACGGGACTTAACTATGGCTACACCTTC.

The chain recombines TRBV6-6 with TRBJ2-7; D is ambiguous. V was clipped by 3 bases and J by 2 bases, with 8 bases between them. This CDR3 is built from 13 residues. Germline-derived CDR1 and CDR2 are MNHNY and SVGAGI (reference sequence). CDR3 bases: TGTGCCAGCAGTTATGGCAGCACCTACGAGCAGTACTTC. Protein product: CASSYGSTYEQYF.

As for this clone: Its ends do not fully match the called genes, so a read error is possible. The CDR3 sequence: CASSYRGRAVF. The CDR3 bases are TGTGCCAGCAGTTACAGGGGTAGGGCGGTCTTT. This chain connects TRBV12-3 or TRBV12-4 to TRBJ1-1, with 7 positions matching TRBD1. This CDR3 region has 11 residues.

The V call is TRBV7-2, the J call TRBJ2-3, with 13 bases matching TRBD2. The CDR3 sequence is 17 residues long. The germline V gene encodes CDR1 SGHTA and CDR2 FQGNSA. V dropped 2 bases and J dropped 2; count of bases not matched to a gene: 4. The CDR3 protein is CASSLLLAGGITDTQYF. DNA of the CDR3: TGTGCCAGCAGCTTACTACTAGCGGGGGGGATCACAGATACGCAGTATTTT.

The rearrangement uses TRBV2 and TRBJ1-5; TRBD1 aligns across 9 bases. Germline V gives CDR1 SNHLY, CDR2 FYNNEI. This CDR3 region has 15 residues. Trimming cost V 5 bases and J 10 bases; bases outside gene matches: 12. CDR3 sequence reads: CASSTHRGQGKPQHF. CDR3 coding DNA: TGTGCCAGCAGTACCCATAGGGGACAGGGTAAACCCCAGCATTTT.

The chain couples TRBV19 to TRBJ2-2; TRBD2 matches 11 bases. This CDR3 spans 13 amino acids. J was trimmed by 4 bases and V by 10 bases; bases with no gene match: 2. Germline lookup yields CDR1 LNHDA and CDR2 SQIVND (reference sequence). For the CDR3, the DNA is TGTGCCACGGGACTAGCGGTCACCGGGGAGCTGTTTTTT. Encoded protein: CATGLAVTGELFF.

Written as DNA, the CDR3 is TGCGCCAGCAGCGCGGGACTGAAAGGGTGGATGAACACTGAAGCTTTCTTT. This sequence encodes CASSAGLKGWMNTEAFF. The chain has TRBV5-1 and TRBJ1-1, with a possible D match to TRBD1 (5 bases). The CDR3 spans 17 residues. Germline V gives CDR1 SGHRS, CDR2 YFSETQ. V was clipped by 4 bases and J by 0 bases, with 19 bases between them.

The DNA of the CDR3 is TGTGCCAGCAGCTTCTATGTTGGAATGAACACTGAAGCTTTCTTT. Its translation is CASSFYVGMNTEAFF. This sequence joins TRBV5-5 and TRBJ1-1; no definite D call. The CDR3 length is 15 residues. The germline V gene encodes CDR1 SGHKS and CDR2 YYEKEE (reference sequence). V lost 2 bases to trimming and J lost 0 bases, with 11 bases between them.

V and J are TRBV11-1 and TRBJ1-2, with D hard to call. V was trimmed by 1 base and J by 2 bases, leaving 8 bases between them. The CDR3 contains 14 residues. CDR1 and CDR2 (germline): SGHAT, FQDESV (reference sequence). The CDR3 loop is CASSLGHGNYGYTF. The CDR3, as DNA: TGTGCCAGCAGCTTAGGTCACGGGAACTATGGCTACACCTTC.

For this clone: This same CDR3 is encoded by further DNA sequences in the sample. The chain is built from TRBV6-5 and TRBJ1-1; no clear D. Germline values: CDR1 MNHEY, CDR2 SVGAGI. This CDR3 spans 13 amino acids. Trimming left V 2 bases short and J 3 bases short, with 7 bases between. In DNA form, the CDR3 reads TGTGCCAGCAGTTACGGGAGGGACACTGAAGCTTTCTTT. This gives the protein CASSYGRDTEAFF.

V and J are TRBV7-3 and TRBJ2-3, with D maybe TRBD2 (5 bases). Germline lookup yields CDR1 SGHTA and CDR2 FQGTGA. V shed 4 bases and J shed 1 base, with 9 bases lying between them. This CDR3 contains 14 residues. The chain's CDR3 is CASSSGLGTDTQYF. The CDR3 DNA sequence: TGTGCCAGCAGCTCCGGACTTGGCACAGATACGCAGTATTTT.

In its sample, this clone was seen a few times. The chain combines TRBV29-1 with TRBJ1-2; tentatively, D is TRBD1 (5 bases). The length of the CDR3 is 12 residues. Germline CDR1 is SQVTM and CDR2 is ANQGSEA. V lost 4 bases, J lost 5 bases, and 11 bases lay in between. This CDR3 is CSVASGGYGYTF. In nucleotides, the CDR3 is TGCAGCGTTGCGTCGGGGGGTTATGGCTACACCTTC.

This clone has just one count. This chain links TRBV3-1 (or the pseudogene TRBV3-2) with TRBJ1-5; D gene ambiguous. Trimming took off 1 base at V and 9 bases at J, with 7 bases between the two ends. Germline values: CDR1 LGHDT, CDR2 YNNKEL (reference sequence). The CDR3 spans 12 residues. The CDR3 nucleotides read TGTGCCAGCAGCCAAGTGTCGGGGCCCCAGCATTTT. Translation gives CASSQVSGPQHF.

The CDR3 coding sequence is TGTGCCAGTACCCTTGTGACTAGCGGGAGAGGAGGTAGGGGCGAGCAGTACTTC. This translates into CASTLVTSGRGGRGEQYF. V and J are TRBV19 and TRBJ2-7, with 12 nucleotides matching TRBD2. Per germline, CDR1 LNHDA and CDR2 SQIVND (reference sequence). The CDR3 consists of 18 residues. V gave up 7 bases and J gave up 6 bases; unmatched junction bases: 19. Supplemented by reference TRBV19 and TRBJ2-7, the full variable domain reads DGGITQSPKYLFRKEGQNVTLSCEQNLNHDAMYWYRQDPGQGLRLIYYSQIVNDFQKGDIAEGYSVSREKKESFPLTVTSAQKNPTAFYLCASTLVTSGRGGRGEQYFGPGTRLTVT.

The chain links TRBV5-4 to TRBJ2-1; the D gene is possibly TRBD2 (6 bases). The V gene lost 0 bases and the J gene lost 0 bases, with 10 bases spanning the gap. Germline loops: CDR1 SGHNT, CDR2 YYREEE (reference sequence). CDR3 length: 16 residues. The CDR3: CASSLDVGGSYNEQFF. The CDR3 DNA sequence: TGTGCCAGCAGCTTGGACGTCGGGGGCTCCTACAATGAGCAGTTCTTC. Drawing the rest from reference TRBV5-4 and TRBJ2-1, the complete variable domain is ETGVTQSPTHLIKTRGQQVTLRCSSQSGHNTVSWYQQALGQGPQFIFQYYREEENGRGNFPPRFSGLQFPNYSSELNVNALELDDSALYLCASSLDVGGSYNEQFFGPGTRLTVL.

In this sample, this clone turned up once. The chain combines TRBV10-3 with TRBJ2-1, with a weak D call TRBD2 (8 bases). V gave up 11 bases and J gave up 5 bases, with 16 bases separating them. The germline V gene has CDR1 ENHRY and CDR2 SYGVKD. CDR3 length: 13 amino acids. The CDR3 DNA is TGTGCCTTAGCGGGACAGCAACACAATGAGCAGTTCTTC. This codes for CALAGQQHNEQFF.

This chain links TRBV21-1 with TRBJ2-5; the table gives TRBD2 as D, unverified against the DNA. TRBV21-1 constitutes a pseudogene. The CDR3 runs 11 residues. DNA of the CDR3: TGTGCCCACGCACCCCCTAAGACCCAGTACTTC. Its translation: CAHAPPKTQYF.

The sample holds a few counts of this clone. This chain uses TRBV5-4 with TRBJ2-1, with TRBD1 matching 9 bases. V shed 0 bases and J 4 bases; nucleotides not matched to a gene: 5. Germline loops: CDR1 SGHNT, CDR2 YYREEE (reference sequence). The CDR3 runs to 16 residues. DNA of the CDR3: TGTGCCAGCAGCTTGGCAGGTGACAGGGGGTACAATGAGCAGTTCTTC. Its protein is CASSLAGDRGYNEQFF.

V is TRBV7-3 and J is TRBJ2-7; D gene ambiguous. The V end lost 2 bases, the J end lost 1 base, and 3 bases lay between the germline ends. The CDR3 is 12 amino acids. CDR1 is SGHTA, CDR2 FQGTGA, per germline. CDR3 nucleotides: TGTGCCAGCAGCTTATTTTCCTACGAGCAGTACTTC. Protein: CASSLFSYEQYF.

J is TRBJ1-2 and V is TRBV18; TRBD1 agrees at 7 bases. This CDR3 is built from 14 residues. CDR1 KGHSH and CDR2 LQKENI come from the germline V gene. Trimming cost V 6 bases and J 2 bases; bases outside gene matches: 6. DNA of the CDR3: TGTGCCAGCTCGCTCAGACAGGGCAACTATGGCTACACCTTC. Protein sequence: CASSLRQGNYGYTF.

J is TRBJ2-5 and V is TRBV5-1; 7 bases map to TRBD1. CDR3 length equals 16 residues. The germline V gene encodes CDR1 SGHRS and CDR2 YFSETQ. J lost 2 bases, V lost 0 bases, and 7 bases had no gene match. In DNA, the CDR3 is TGCGCCAGCAGCTTGGGGCCGAGCAGGGGGCAAGAGACCCAGTACTTC. Encoded protein: CASSLGPSRGQETQYF. The full variable domain, rest sourced from reference TRBV5-1 and TRBJ2-5, is KAGVTQTPRYLIKTRGQQVTLSCSPISGHRSVSWYQQTPGQGLQFLFEYFSETQRNKGNFPGRFSGRQFSNSRSEMNVSTLELGDSALYLCASSLGPSRGQETQYFGPGTRLLVL.

The rearrangement links TRBV7-2 to TRBJ2-1; 10 bases are a match to TRBD2. Germline assignment: CDR1 SGHTA and CDR2 FQGNSA. This CDR3 is 15 amino acids long. Trimming removed 5 bases from V and 8 bases from J; junction bases left unmatched: 9. The CDR3 nucleotides are TGTGCCAGCAGCCGGAGCGGGGGGGCTTCATATGAGCAGTTCTTC. Protein product: CASSRSGGASYEQFF.

The rearrangement joins TRBV18 to TRBJ2-1, with a tentative D call TRBD1 (6 bases). This CDR3 spans 15 amino acids. Germline V lookup: CDR1 KGHSH, CDR2 LQKENI. The V gene lost 1 base and the J gene lost 6 bases, with 13 bases spanning the gap. DNA of the CDR3: TGTGCCAGCTCACCACAACGTGCAGGGGCCAATGAGCAGTTCTTC. Translated: CASSPQRAGANEQFF. Based on the CDR3 plus reference TRBV18 and TRBJ2-1, the full variable domain is NAGVMQNPRHLVRRRGQEARLRCSPMKGHSHVYWYRQLPEEGLKFMVYLQKENIIDESGMPKERFSAEFPKEGPSILRIQQVVRGDSAAYFCASSPQRAGANEQFFGPGTRLTVL.

The chain joins TRBV7-2 to TRBJ1-6; D is uncertain. The CDR3 totals 15 residues. V gave up 2 bases and J gave up 7 bases, with 12 bases separating them. CDR1 is SGHTA, CDR2 FQGNSA, per germline. CDR3: CASSLTRPANSPLHF. The CDR3 region has the DNA TGTGCCAGCAGCTTAACTAGGCCTGCCAATTCACCCCTCCACTTT.

This sequence joins TRBV6-6 and TRBJ2-1; TRBD2 matches at 7 bases. From germline, CDR1 is MNHNY and CDR2 SVGAGI (reference sequence). V shed 5 bases, J shed 3 bases, and the junction held 10 bases outside the gene matches. This CDR3 has 16 amino acids. The CDR3 DNA sequence: TGTGCCAGCAGTCCGGGAGGAGGGACTTACTACAATGAGCAGTTCTTC. Translated, it gives CASSPGGGTYYNEQFF.